The 19 T cell receptor beta chains reported below all come from one sample, sequenced in a study of naive and memory T cell subsets. The beta constant-region primer was an equimolar mix of two oligonucleotides covering TRBC1 and TRBC2. The ligated cDNA underwent four PCR rounds using SP2 and nested alpha and beta constant-region primers. TCRdb fed the UMI-ligation and nested PCR reads into MiXCR, producing one record per CDR3 protein. The table lists around 100,000 distinct CDR3 sequences, 14% of them singletons. No antigens are known for them. Regarding the study as a whole: A few larger clonotypes appeared in naive repertoires, especially CD8, possibly memory cells re-expressing CD45RA.

The specimen sequenced was naive CD8+ T cells from blood. The receptors come from a human donor in good health.

This clonotype was recorded at least ten times. The chain uses TRBV5-4 and TRBJ2-3, with 9 bases lining up with TRBD2. V shed 3 bases, J shed 3 bases, and the junction held 8 bases outside the gene matches. Germline assignment: CDR1 SGHNT and CDR2 YYREEE (reference sequence). There are 16 residues in the CDR3. The CDR3 reads CASSWMDLAGTDTQYF. CDR3 nucleotide sequence: TGTGCCAGCAGCTGGATGGACCTAGCGGGGACAGATACGCAGTATTTT.

The rearrangement links TRBV2 to TRBJ2-3; 9 positions match TRBD1. This CDR3 region has 14 residues. Germline CDR1 is SNHLY and CDR2 is FYNNEI. V gave up 7 bases and J gave up 3 bases; unmatched junction bases: 5. For the CDR3, the DNA is TGTGCCAGCAAAACAGGACAGGGGACAGATACGCAGTATTTT. Protein sequence: CASKTGQGTDTQYF.

This clonotype was seen a few times. The chain joins TRBV12-3 or TRBV12-4 to TRBJ1-1; D is possibly TRBD1 (6 bases). This CDR3 spans 16 amino acids. V was trimmed by 3 bases and J by 0 bases, leaving 14 bases between them. CDR3 sequence (DNA): TGTGCCAGCAGTTTGGAACCGGACAGCATGAACACTGAAGCTTTCTTT. Translating gives CASSLEPDSMNTEAFF.

The chain links TRBV11-3 to TRBJ2-7; 7 bases are a match to TRBD1. The trim removed 4 bases at V and 4 bases at J, leaving 7 bases unmatched. This CDR3 is 14 amino acids long. Germline CDR1 SGHNT, CDR2 YENEEA. CDR3: CASSSRGGQYEQYF. Written as DNA, the CDR3 is TGTGCCAGCAGCTCGAGAGGGGGCCAATACGAGCAGTACTTC.

The chain links TRBV28 to TRBJ1-5, with 7 positions matching TRBD1. The CDR3 is made up of 16 amino acids. Germline loops: CDR1 MDHEN, CDR2 SYDVKM. J was trimmed by 0 bases and V by 5 bases; bases with no gene match: 7. CDR3 sequence (DNA): TGTGCCAGCAGTCTCGGGACAGTATATAGCAATCAGCCCCAGCATTTT. This gives the protein CASSLGTVYSNQPQHF.

In this sample, this clonotype turned up many times. The chain's CDR3 is CASSSQPEAFF. CDR3 DNA sequence: TGTGCCAGCAGTTCACAGCCTGAAGCTTTCTTT. This rearrangement joins TRBV13 to TRBJ1-1; D gene ambiguous. Trimming removed 6 bases from V and 6 bases from J, with 8 bases in between. The CDR3 covers 11 residues. Germline lookup yields CDR1 PRHDT and CDR2 FYEKMQ (reference sequence).

This clonotype was seen only a few times. The genes are TRBV4-1 and TRBJ1-6, with 10 bases matching TRBD1. The CDR3 consists of 15 residues. The germline CDR1 and CDR2 sequences are MGHRA and YSYEKL. V lost 1 base to trimming and J lost 9 bases; unmatched junction nucleotides: 3. DNA for the CDR3: TGCGCCAGCAGCCAAGCGGGGACAGGGGTTTCACCCCTCCACTTT. Its translation is CASSQAGTGVSPLHF.

The chain couples TRBV12-3 or TRBV12-4 to TRBJ2-3, with a possible D match to TRBD2 (5 bases). The CDR3 totals 14 residues. Trimming removed 5 bases from V and 14 bases from J, with 23 bases in between. The CDR3 sequence is CASSPTSTTGSRYF. DNA for the CDR3: TGTGCCAGCAGTCCGACCTCGACTACCGGTTCTCGGTATTTT.

The DNA for the CDR3 is TGTGCCAGCAGCGTAGGTAGGACCTCCTACGAGCAGTACTTC. Residues: CASSVGRTSYEQYF. The V call is TRBV9, the J call TRBJ2-7; D ambiguous. The CDR3 is 14 amino acids. The germline CDR1 and CDR2 sequences are SGDLS and YYNGEE. The V end lost 0 bases, the J end lost 0 bases, and 7 bases lay between the germline ends.

This chain connects TRBV12-3 or TRBV12-4 to TRBJ2-3; no firm D call. The CDR3 extends over 11 amino acids. Trimming left V 3 bases short and J 12 bases short, with 10 bases between. The CDR3 region has the DNA TGTGCCAGCAGTTTGAACAGCGTCCAGTATTTT. It codes for CASSLNSVQYF.

The V call is TRBV15, the J call TRBJ1-5; D might be TRBD1 (5 bases). CDR1 is LNHNV and CDR2 is YYDKDF in the germline V gene (reference sequence). Trimming left V 0 bases short and J 6 bases short, with 12 bases between. The CDR3 has 15 amino acids. The CDR3 reads CATSRDFGGVQPQHF. The CDR3 nucleotides read TGTGCCACCAGCAGAGATTTTGGGGGGGTTCAGCCCCAGCATTTT.

This clonotype was found many times. This chain joins TRBV19 and TRBJ2-7; D might be TRBD2 (6 bases). The CDR3 runs to 13 residues. Germline V CDR1 and CDR2: LNHDA, SQIVND (reference sequence). Trimming removed 1 base at V and 6 bases at J, with 10 bases between. This CDR3 is CASSIVGGSEQYF. The CDR3 bases are TGTGCCAGTAGTATAGTTGGAGGGAGCGAGCAGTACTTC.

This clonotype has a count of ten or more. The chain couples TRBV12-3 or TRBV12-4 to TRBJ2-2; D perhaps matches TRBD1 (6 bases). This CDR3 region has 15 residues. Trimming removed 3 bases from V and 4 bases from J, with 12 bases in between. The CDR3 DNA sequence: TGTGCCAGCAGTTTTGCACAGGGTGGCACCGGGGAGCTGTTTTTT. Its protein is CASSFAQGGTGELFF.

This clonotype was observed many times. This chain joins TRBV27 and TRBJ2-3; possibly TRBD1 or TRBD2 for D (5 bases each). V was shortened by 4 bases and J by 2 bases, with 16 bases between the two germline ends. Germline-derived CDR1 and CDR2 are MNHEY and SMNVEV (reference sequence). This CDR3 contains 16 residues. The CDR3 loop reads CASSWGEAAYTDTQYF. CDR3 DNA: TGTGCCAGCAGTTGGGGCGAAGCGGCTTACACAGATACGCAGTATTTT.

The rearrangement uses TRBV29-1 and TRBJ2-3, with unresolved D. Germline CDR1 and CDR2: SQVTM and ANQGSEA. This CDR3 region has 12 residues. The V gene lost 8 bases and the J gene lost 2 bases, with 11 bases spanning the gap. The DNA for the CDR3 is TGCAGCATTGGTCAAGACACAGATACGCAGTATTTT. As protein: CSIGQDTDTQYF.

This clonotype was recorded many times. The chain has TRBV27 and TRBJ2-1; D is undetermined. Between the trimmed V and J ends, which lost 5 bases and 5 bases, there was a span of 13 bases. This CDR3 is 14 amino acids long. CDR1 MNHEY and CDR2 SMNVEV come from the germline V gene (reference sequence). CDR3 amino acids: CASSPYTSDNEQFF. Written as DNA, the CDR3 is TGTGCCAGCAGTCCCTATACCAGCGACAATGAGCAGTTCTTC.

This clonotype came up a few times. This CDR3 is CASSQELGVYYGYTF. The DNA for the CDR3 is TGCGCCAGCAGCCAAGAGTTGGGAGTGTACTATGGCTACACCTTC. The chain employs TRBV4-3 and TRBJ1-2; D call uncertain. CDR1 and CDR2 from the germline V gene are LGHNA and YSLEER. V lost 0 bases and J 3 bases, leaving 11 bases between the germline ends. CDR3 size: 15 residues.

There are many counts of this clonotype. The rearrangement uses TRBV9 and TRBJ2-1, with 12 bases that match TRBD2. CDR3 size: 15 residues. Germline lookup yields CDR1 SGDLS and CDR2 YYNGEE. V gave up 1 base and J gave up 8 bases; unmatched junction bases: 4. CDR3 amino acids: CASSVRLAGDDEQFF. The DNA for the CDR3 is TGTGCCAGCAGCGTACGACTAGCGGGAGACGATGAGCAGTTCTTC. Full variable domain (remainder filled in from reference TRBV9 and TRBJ2-1): DSGVTQTPKHLITATGQRVTLRCSPRSGDLSVYWYQQSLDQGLQFLIQYYNGEERAKGNILERFSAQQFPDLHSELNLSSLELGDSALYFCASSVRLAGDDEQFFGPGTRLTVL.

This clonotype was counted between two and nine times. The CDR3: CASSGAEDQPQHF. The CDR3 bases are TGTGCCAGCAGTGGGGCGGAGGATCAGCCCCAGCATTTT. This chain connects TRBV9 to TRBJ1-5; D is possibly TRBD1 (5 bases). There are 13 residues in the CDR3. Per germline, CDR1 SGDLS and CDR2 YYNGEE. Trimming left V 5 bases short and J 5 bases short, with 11 bases between.